This T cell receptor (beta chain) derives from a study of T cell repertoires in cytomegalovirus infection. Study details: Both a matching HLA type and CMV infection were indicated by public TCR beta signatures.

TCRdb independently ran MiXCR on the reads; one entry per CDR3 protein. Of over 150,000 distinct CDR3 sequences listed, roughly an eighth are singletons. This clonotype was picked up many times. J gave up 8 bases and V 8 bases, and 6 bases lay outside the gene matches. In germline, CDR1 is MNHEY, CDR2 SMNVEV (reference sequence). This CDR3 is built from 11 residues. The rearrangement uses TRBV27 and TRBJ2-7; the match to TRBD2 covers 7 bases. The sequenced material came from PBMCs. The source of this sequence is a human donor in good health (CMV status not recorded). Some clones in this sample may be carry-over from other donors' samples. The CDR3 protein is CASAGRGKQYF. Written as DNA, the CDR3 is TGTGCCAGCGCAGGGAGGGGAAAGCAGTACTTC.